These T cell receptor beta chains were read from a single sample in a study of spatial heterogeneity in lung cancer. TCRdb independently ran MiXCR on the 5' RACE reads; one entry per CDR3 protein. Of fewer than 15,000 distinct CDR3 sequences in the sample, around 3.2% were seen once. The sample consisted of lung tumor tissue, taken at surgery. The origin of the receptors is a male donor with early-stage non-small cell lung cancer. Each CDR3 is given with its conserved first and last residue. Each record gives: CDR3 protein, V gene.

cdr3_aa: CASSVGLLGSYNEQFF
v_call: TRBV9

cdr3_aa: CASRFSRGRANTEAFF
v_call: TRBV5-6

cdr3_aa: CASSPGQWNTEAFF
v_call: TRBV5-6

cdr3_aa: CSLNSNTEAFF
v_call: TRBV29-1

cdr3_aa: CASSPSPGNTYGDTF
v_call: TRBV18

cdr3_aa: CASSFGGTDTQYF
v_call: TRBV11-3

cdr3_aa: CASSQESGGSSYNEQFF
v_call: TRBV4-2

cdr3_aa: CASSFLGAYNEQFF
v_call: TRBV5-4

cdr3_aa: CASSSSGSSNQPQHF
v_call: TRBV12-3/TRBV12-4

cdr3_aa: CASSFSMTSSNEQYF
v_call: TRBV12-3/TRBV12-4

cdr3_aa: CASSRFGTGLVNEQYF
v_call: TRBV13

cdr3_aa: CSVSGTSSKNEQFF
v_call: TRBV29-1

cdr3_aa: CASSFSGQSNQPQHF
v_call: TRBV7-8

cdr3_aa: CATLEQAVAGETQYF
v_call: TRBV2

cdr3_aa: CASSWGTGVDTQYF
v_call: TRBV5-4

cdr3_aa: CASSYGVGNQPQHF
v_call: TRBV6-5

cdr3_aa: CATSDPGNQETQYF
v_call: TRBV24-1

cdr3_aa: CASSFPRLGNTGELFF
v_call: TRBV28

cdr3_aa: CASSRTGLYEQYF
v_call: TRBV19

cdr3_aa: CASSQDPNTEAFF
v_call: TRBV3-1

cdr3_aa: CASSRDRGTADTQYF
v_call: TRBV18

cdr3_aa: CAWSVPSPAAILF
v_call: TRBV30

cdr3_aa: CASSATTVLNTEAFF
v_call: TRBV5-8

cdr3_aa: CATSRAGNNEQFF
v_call: TRBV24-1

cdr3_aa: CSARRPFRTDTQYF
v_call: TRBV20-1

cdr3_aa: CASSPWGYNSPLHF
v_call: TRBV11-3

cdr3_aa: CSVKVGAHEQFF
v_call: TRBV20-1

cdr3_aa: CASSLEGASYEQYF
v_call: TRBV5-4